The clone carrying this T cell receptor (beta chain) came up once. Its target is unknown. The table came from immunoSEQ multiplex PCR; TCRdb's copy has only in-frame clones and leaves some out. The sample lists more than 20,000 clones, around four fifths seen once, with more than 3% in the top ten. The source of the sample is a study of lymphopenia after photon versus proton radiotherapy. Study-wide findings and caveats: Relative stability marked proton patients; photon patients lost diversity and naive cells.

Germline assignment: CDR1 LNHDA and CDR2 SQIVND (reference sequence). The CDR3 covers 14 residues. V was trimmed by 4 bases and J by 4 bases, leaving 12 bases between them. The sequencing here drew on peripheral blood, taken from a patient treated with photon-based radiotherapy. V is TRBV19 and J is TRBJ2-3, with D perhaps matching TRBD2 (5 bases). The source is a woman in her forties or fifties with pancreatic cancer. CDR3 sequence (DNA): TGTGCCAGTAGTAGGGCTAGCAGAGCAGATACGCAGTATTTT. This encodes CASSRASRADTQYF.